This entry lists 16 T cell receptor beta chains sequenced from one sample in a study of blood T cell repertoires in COVID-19. Using immunoSEQ multiplex PCR, the repertoire was profiled, and TCRdb retains in-frame clones only, with some absent. The table records approximately 76,000 clones, about 83% of them present only once. Sample: peripheral blood. The receptors here all came from a woman in her sixties or seventies with acute or convalescent COVID-19.

The chain couples TRBV20-1 to TRBJ2-3; D gene uncertain. Trimming removed 3 bases at V and 6 bases at J, with 13 bases between. CDR1 is DFQATT, CDR2 SNEGSKA, per germline (reference sequence). The CDR3 length is 13 residues. The CDR3 bases are TGCAGTGCTAGTAAGGCGGCGCCGGATACGCAGTATTTT. Translating gives CSASKAAPDTQYF.

The chain is built from TRBV6-2 or TRBV6-3 and TRBJ2-7; 12 nucleotides align to TRBD2. Germline assignment: CDR1 MNHEY and CDR2 SVGEGT. V lost 4 bases, J lost 8 bases, and 6 bases stayed unmatched. The CDR3 consists of 14 residues. The CDR3 loop reads CASSSLAGGPQQYF. The CDR3 nucleotides read TGTGCCAGCAGTTCACTAGCGGGGGGCCCCCAGCAGTACTTC.

The rearrangement links TRBV6-5 to TRBJ2-7, with 9 positions matching TRBD2. The ends lost 6 bases at V and 5 bases at J; junction bases unmatched: 8. Germline CDR1 is MNHEY and CDR2 is SVGAGI. CDR3 length: 14 residues. CDR3 amino acids: CASRGRGGRHEQYF. CDR3 coding DNA: TGTGCCAGCAGGGGGCGGGGGGGCCGCCACGAGCAGTACTTC.

The gene calls are TRBV5-1 and TRBJ1-4, with D tentatively TRBD1 (6 bases). The V and J ends lost 3 bases and 8 bases respectively, with 14 bases between them. This CDR3 is built from 14 residues. Germline lookup yields CDR1 SGHRS and CDR2 YFSETQ. CDR3 loop: CASSSEGVQEKLFF. Here the CDR3 DNA reads TGCGCCAGCAGCTCTGAGGGGGTTCAGGAAAAACTGTTTTTT.

The genes are TRBV3-1 (or the pseudogene TRBV3-2) and TRBJ1-3, with 9 nucleotides matching TRBD1. Germline CDR1 LGHDT, CDR2 YNNKEL (reference sequence). This CDR3 has 19 residues. Germline trimming cut 0 bases from V and 0 bases from J; bases unmatched to any gene: 9. The CDR3 here is CASSQDRRDRAFSGNTIYF. In DNA, the CDR3 is TGTGCCAGCAGCCAAGATCGAAGGGACAGGGCTTTCTCTGGAAACACCATATATTTT.

The V and J genes are TRBV5-5 and TRBJ1-2; 8 nucleotides agree with TRBD1. The CDR3 spans 14 residues. Losses at the gene ends were 4 bases for V and 4 bases for J; bases not matched to a gene: 6. Germline lookup yields CDR1 SGHKS and CDR2 YYEKEE (reference sequence). CDR3 residues: CASSPQGAVYGYTF. Written as DNA, the CDR3 is TGTGCCAGCAGCCCTCAGGGGGCGGTCTATGGCTACACCTTC.

Within the sample, this clone is medium-sized. The chain links TRBV29-1 to TRBJ1-1; possibly TRBD1 for D (6 bases). V gave up 7 bases and J gave up 0 bases, with 9 bases separating them. CDR1 is SQVTM, CDR2 ANQGSEA, per germline. CDR3 length: 12 residues. CDR3 protein: CSAGALNTEAFF. CDR3 sequence (DNA): TGCAGCGCGGGGGCCCTGAACACTGAAGCTTTCTTT.

The CDR3: CASSEGQQTYGANTEAFF. Here the CDR3 DNA reads TGCGCCAGCAGCGAGGGACAGCAAACCTATGGGGCGAACACTGAAGCTTTCTTT. The chain recombines TRBV5-1 with TRBJ1-1; 7 positions match TRBD1. The V gene's germline CDR1 is SGHRS and CDR2 YFSETQ. Losses at the gene ends were 4 bases for V and 1 base for J; bases not matched to a gene: 16. This CDR3 is built from 18 residues.

CDR3: CASSVVAGNTGNEQFF. The CDR3 DNA reads TGTGCCAGCAGCGTAGTAGCGGGCAATACGGGTAACGAGCAGTTCTTC. This rearrangement joins TRBV9 to TRBJ2-1; 7 bases match TRBD2. Trimming took 0 bases from V and 10 from J; bases not matched to a gene: 13. Germline values: CDR1 SGDLS, CDR2 YYNGEE. The CDR3 is 16 residues long.

The chain recombines TRBV7-6 with TRBJ2-7, with 10 positions matching TRBD2. CDR1 is SGHVS, CDR2 FNYEAQ, per germline. The V segment lost 5 bases and the J segment 4 bases; nucleotides outside the gene matches: 8. This CDR3 has 15 amino acids. CDR3 amino acids: CASSRDGTSEYEQYF. CDR3 sequence (DNA): TGTGCCAGCAGCCGAGACGGGACTAGCGAGTACGAGCAGTACTTC.

V is TRBV3-1 (or the pseudogene TRBV3-2) and J is TRBJ2-5; 13 bases agree with TRBD2. Germline V gene sequence: CDR1 LGHDT, CDR2 YNNKEL (reference sequence). J was trimmed by 4 bases and V by 4 bases; bases with no gene match: 0. The CDR3 has 14 residues. CDR3 DNA sequence: TGTGCCAGCAGCCGACTAGCGGGGGGAGAGACCCAGTACTTC. This translates into CASSRLAGGETQYF.

This chain uses TRBV6-5 with TRBJ1-3; D is possibly TRBD1 (5 bases). CDR1 is MNHEY and CDR2 is SVGAGI in the germline V gene. The length of the CDR3 is 14 residues. The ends were cut back, 5 bases at V and 1 base at J, with 9 bases in the middle. The CDR3 DNA reads as TGTGCCAGCAGTACTCAGGGTTCTGGAAACACCATATATTTT. Residues: CASSTQGSGNTIYF.

The chain combines TRBV19 with TRBJ1-2; 7 bases agree with TRBD1. The CDR3 is 12 amino acids. The trim removed 8 bases at V and 7 bases at J, leaving 7 bases unmatched. Per the germline V gene, CDR1 is LNHDA and CDR2 is SQIVND (reference sequence). The CDR3 nucleotides are TGTGCCAGTTCCACAAACAGGGGTGGCTACACCTTC. Translating it yields CASSTNRGGYTF.

The chain combines TRBV3-1 (or the pseudogene TRBV3-2) with TRBJ2-3, with D possibly matching TRBD2 (6 bases). Trimming left V 1 base short and J 5 bases short, with 7 bases between. The CDR3 is made up of 13 amino acids. Germline lookup yields CDR1 LGHDT and CDR2 YNNKEL (reference sequence). The CDR3 loop is CASSQGRVDTQYF. As DNA, the CDR3 is TGTGCCAGCAGCCAAGGGAGGGTAGATACGCAGTATTTT.

The CDR3 nucleotides read TGTGCCAGCAATACGATCCAACGGAACACCATATATTTT. This sequence encodes CASNTIQRNTIYF. J is TRBJ1-3 and V is TRBV12-3 or TRBV12-4; D is ambiguous. The CDR3 covers 13 residues. Trimming took 7 bases from V and 7 from J, leaving 14 bases between them.

V is TRBV7-9 and J is TRBJ1-3; possibly TRBD1 for D (6 bases). CDR1 is SEHNR and CDR2 is FQNEAQ in the germline V gene (reference sequence). This CDR3 has 14 residues. Trimming removed 5 bases from V and 5 bases from J, with 13 bases in between. The CDR3 loop reads CASSPQGPRNTIYF. Written as DNA, the CDR3 is TGTGCCAGCAGCCCCCAGGGGCCTAGAAACACCATATATTTT. The variable domain in full, completed from reference TRBV7-9 and TRBJ1-3, reads DTGVSQNPRHKITKRGQNVTFRCDPISEHNRLYWYRQTLGQGPEFLTYFQNEAQLEKSRLLSDRFSAERPKGSFSTLEIQRTEQGDSAMYLCASSPQGPRNTIYFGEGSWLTVV.